This note documents a single T cell receptor beta chain sequence. TCRdb re-called the 5' RACE reads with MiXCR, one entry per CDR3 protein. This repertoire shows approximately 390,000 distinct CDR3 sequences, 16% found once; its top ten account for roughly 21%. CDR1 is MNHEY and CDR2 is SVGEGT in the germline V gene. The CDR3 covers 17 residues. The V end lost 6 bases, the J end lost 0 bases, and 15 bases lay between the germline ends. These data come from a study of T-cell memory formation after mild COVID-19. For the study at large: For the most part, TCR clusters were specific to one donor.

This TCR came from a man between 18 and 29 years old who had mild COVID-19 (a few samples of this study predate the infection). Cell type and time point are not known. The chain has TRBV6-2 or TRBV6-3 and TRBJ2-6, with D unresolved. The sequenced material came from PBMCs or a T cell subset sorted from them (not recorded which). CDR3 in DNA: TGTGCCAGCAGCCCGATGATGTATGGCTCTGGGGCCAACGTCCTGACTTTC. Its protein product is CASSPMMYGSGANVLTF.